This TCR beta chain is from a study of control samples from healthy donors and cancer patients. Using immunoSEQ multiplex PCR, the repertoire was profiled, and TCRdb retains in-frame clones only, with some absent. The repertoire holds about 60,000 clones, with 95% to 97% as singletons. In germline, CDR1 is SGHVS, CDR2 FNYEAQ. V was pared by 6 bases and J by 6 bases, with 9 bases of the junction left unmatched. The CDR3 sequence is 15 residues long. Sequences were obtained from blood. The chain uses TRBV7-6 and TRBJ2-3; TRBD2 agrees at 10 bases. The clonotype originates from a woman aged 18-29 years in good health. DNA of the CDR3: TGTGCCAGCAGAGGAGCGGGGGGGACATATGATACGCAGTATTTT. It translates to CASRGAGGTYDTQYF.